Listed below are T cell receptor beta chains from one sample, sequenced in a study of T cells after yellow fever vaccination. TCRdb redid the calling of the 5' RACE reads with MiXCR, one entry per CDR3 protein. In the table there are about 63,000 distinct CDR3 sequences, 7.4% of which are singletons. The source was CD8+ T cells sorted from PBMCs, collected 15 days after the yellow fever booster vaccination. These receptors came from a man aged 25 to 45 who received the YFV17D yellow fever vaccine. The CDR3 runs from the conserved cysteine through the conserved F or W. A D gene is named only where the DNA matches it firmly. Only some rows state a clone size, as once, few, many or a class for expanded clones.

TRBV27,TRBJ2-7,TRBD2,many,TGTGCCAGCAGTTGGCTAGCAAGCGGGAGGTCGTACGAGCAGTACTTC,CASSWLASGRSYEQYF
TRBV29-1,TRBJ2-1,-,many,TGCAGCGTAAGGGGGGGCATCCAGCGCCCCTACAATGAGCAGTTCTTC,CSVRGGIQRPYNEQFF
TRBV9,TRBJ2-7,TRBD2,many,TGTGCCAGCAGCGTAGGTTCTAGCGGGAGGGCTGACGAGCAGTACTTC,CASSVGSSGRADEQYF
TRBV5-6,TRBJ2-7,TRBD2,-,TGTGCCAGCAGCGGTAGCGGGAGCCACAGCTCCTACGAGCAGTACTTC,CASSGSGSHSSYEQYF
TRBV15,TRBJ2-1,-,many,TGTGCCACCAGCAGGCCCAGGAATAATGAGCAGTTCTTC,CATSRPRNNEQFF
TRBV2,TRBJ2-3,TRBD2,many,TGTGCCAGCAGTTGGACTAGCAGCACAGATACGCAGTATTTT,CASSWTSSTDTQYF
TRBV29-1,TRBJ2-7,TRBD2,few,TGCAGCGTTGAAGCTAGCGGGAGGTCCTACGAGCAGTACTTC,CSVEASGRSYEQYF
TRBV20-1,TRBJ2-1,TRBD2,-,TGCAGTGCTAGTGGTATAGCGGGAGGGCCGCGGGCCCACAATGAGCAGTTCTTC,CSASGIAGGPRAHNEQFF
TRBV10-3,TRBJ1-3,-,many,TGTGCCACCACAGGTGGAAACACCATATATTTT,CATTGGNTIYF
TRBV19,TRBJ2-7,TRBD1,-,TGTGCCAGCTCCCTTGTGGCACAGGGGGGCTTTACAGAGCAGTACTTC,CASSLVAQGGFTEQYF
TRBV6-2/TRBV6-3,TRBJ1-1,TRBD1,many,TGTGCCAGCATCCAAGCAGGGGGTGAAGCTTTCTTT,CASIQAGGEAFF
TRBV27,TRBJ1-5,-,-,TGTGCCAGCAGTCCCCGGGAAGTGCATAGCAATCAGCCCCAGCATTTT,CASSPREVHSNQPQHF
TRBV23-1,TRBJ2-7,TRBD1,few,TGCGCCAGCAGTCAACGACAGGGGGGCTCCTACGAGCAGTACTTC,CASSQRQGGSYEQYF
TRBV12-3/TRBV12-4,TRBJ2-1,TRBD1,many,TGTGCCAGCAGAGCGGGACAGGGCTCCTACAATGAGCAGTTCTTC,CASRAGQGSYNEQFF
TRBV5-1,TRBJ2-7,-,many,TGCGCCAGCAGCTTGGAAGCGACTAGCTACGAGCAGTACTTC,CASSLEATSYEQYF
TRBV7-2,TRBJ2-1,-,many,TGTGCCAGCACCATTATGGCTGAGCAGTTCTTC,CASTIMAEQFF
TRBV9,TRBJ2-7,TRBD1,many,TGTGCCAGCAGCGAGACAGGGGGCAAGTACGAGCAGTACTTC,CASSETGGKYEQYF
TRBV10-3,TRBJ1-1,TRBD1,many,TGTGCCATCAGTGGAGGACAGGTTCCTGAAGCTTTCTTT,CAISGGQVPEAFF
TRBV4-3,TRBJ2-1,TRBD1,many,TGCGCCAGCAGCCAAGACGGACAGGCAGGGTCCTACAATGAGCAGTTCTTC,CASSQDGQAGSYNEQFF
TRBV4-3,TRBJ2-7,TRBD1,many,TGCGCCAGCAGCCAAGGAAGACAGGGGCCAAACGAGCAGTACTTC,CASSQGRQGPNEQYF
TRBV12-3/TRBV12-4,TRBJ2-7,TRBD2,many,TGTGCCAGCACCCTCCGGGTGGTAGCGGGAGGTGTCTCCTACGAGCAGTACTTC,CASTLRVVAGGVSYEQYF
TRBV7-7,TRBJ2-1,-,many,TGTGCTAGCAGCCCGCCAGGGGCCAACTACAATGAGCAGTTCTTC,CASSPPGANYNEQFF
TRBV27,TRBJ1-1,-,many,TGTGCCAGCAGTTTATCTGCAGGGGCGGAGAACACTGAAGCTTTCTTT,CASSLSAGAENTEAFF
TRBV2,TRBJ1-6,-,many,TGTGCCAGCGGACTGGGGTTTGAGAGTTTTAATTCACCCCTCCACTTT,CASGLGFESFNSPLHF
TRBV23-1,TRBJ2-7,TRBD1,-,TGCGCCAGCAGTCCGACACAGGGGATTCCCGCCTACGAGCAGTACTTC,CASSPTQGIPAYEQYF
TRBV29-1,TRBJ2-1,TRBD2,many,TGCAGCGTGGCAAGCGGGAGGGCCGGCGTCTTC,CSVASGRAGVF
TRBV4-3,TRBJ2-3,TRBD2,many,TGCGCCAGCAGCCAAGATCATCTTCGGGGAGGGCTCACAGATACGCAGTATTTT,CASSQDHLRGGLTDTQYF
TRBV20-1,TRBJ2-7,TRBD2,many,TGCAGTGCTGGCCCTGCGGGAGACGGCGACGAGCAGTACTTC,CSAGPAGDGDEQYF
TRBV25-1,TRBJ2-1,TRBD1,many,TGTGCCAGCAGTAACGACAGGGGGCAAGGCAATGAGCAGTTCTTC,CASSNDRGQGNEQFF
TRBV27,TRBJ2-1,TRBD2,many,TGTGCCAGCAGTCCAACTAGCGGGGTATCCTACAATGAGCAGTTCTTC,CASSPTSGVSYNEQFF
TRBV7-9,TRBJ2-7,TRBD1,many,TGTGCCATCGCGGGACAGGGCGCAGCCTACGAGCAGTACTTC,CAIAGQGAAYEQYF
TRBV6-5,TRBJ2-7,-,many,TGTGCCAGCAGTTTTGGAGGGCGCTACGAGCAGTACTTC,CASSFGGRYEQYF
TRBV29-1,TRBJ2-7,-,many,TGCAGCGTTGATCCAACAGGGGGGGCCTACGAGCAGTACTTC,CSVDPTGGAYEQYF
TRBV5-6,TRBJ2-5,-,many,TGTGCCAGCAGCTTGGACACGGATCAAGAGACCCAGTACTTC,CASSLDTDQETQYF
TRBV7-9,TRBJ2-7,-,few,TGTGCCAGCAGCTCTCGGGAGCGCGAGCAGTACTTC,CASSSREREQYF